What follows are 10 T cell receptor beta chains derived from one specimen sequenced in a study of PD-1 blockade in classical Hodgkin lymphoma. Assay: immunoSEQ multiplex PCR; the TCRdb copy retains only in-frame clones and omits some. Of tens of thousands of clones listed, roughly 78% were seen once; the top ten hold 13%. Each patient experienced a relapse that followed autologous stem cell transplantation, and brentuximab vedotin exposure varied. Sequenced here: peripheral blood mononuclear cells (PBMCs), sampled at baseline. The receptor set was obtained from a human donor with classical Hodgkin lymphoma.

This clone was seen only once. The rearrangement links TRBV5-6 to TRBJ2-3; possibly TRBD2 for D (6 bases). Trimming removed 3 bases from V and 2 bases from J, with 16 bases in between. Germline V lookup: CDR1 SGHDT, CDR2 YYEEEE. The CDR3 loop spans 16 amino acids. CDR3 protein: CASSSMRGGFTDTQYF. DNA of the CDR3: TGTGCCAGCAGCTCTATGAGGGGAGGTTTCACAGATACGCAGTATTTT.

The chain has TRBV9 and TRBJ1-1, with a possible D match to TRBD1 (5 bases). V was trimmed by 0 bases and J by 1 base, leaving 13 bases between them. CDR1 is SGDLS and CDR2 is YYNGEE in the germline V gene. The CDR3 is made up of 16 amino acids. CDR3 nucleotides: TGTGCCAGCAGCGTAGAAGTAGGGGCTGGGAACACTGAAGCTTTCTTT. Amino acid sequence: CASSVEVGAGNTEAFF. The entire variable domain, with the rest obtained from reference TRBV9 and TRBJ1-1, is as follows: DSGVTQTPKHLITATGQRVTLRCSPRSGDLSVYWYQQSLDQGLQFLIQYYNGEERAKGNILERFSAQQFPDLHSELNLSSLELGDSALYFCASSVEVGAGNTEAFFGQGTRLTVV.

This clone has a handful of counts. The chain is built from TRBV18 and TRBJ2-1, with D possibly being TRBD2 (5 bases). With 3 bases removed from V and 4 bases from J, the gap between germline ends came to 10 bases. The CDR3 covers 14 residues. CDR1 and CDR2 from the germline V gene are KGHSH and LQKENI. The CDR3 nucleotides are TGTGCCAGCTCACCGGAGCGGCGATACAATGAGCAGTTCTTC. The encoded protein is CASSPERRYNEQFF.

V is TRBV30 and J is TRBJ2-3, with 7 bases aligning to TRBD2. CDR1 GTSNPN and CDR2 SVGIG come from the germline V gene (reference sequence). J gave up 5 bases and V 0 bases, and 5 bases lay outside the gene matches. CDR3 size: 14 residues. This CDR3 reads CAWSVTSAVDTQYF. The CDR3 DNA reads as TGTGCCTGGAGTGTCACTAGCGCAGTAGATACGCAGTATTTT.

This chain links TRBV7-9 with TRBJ2-5; D call uncertain. The CDR3 extends over 13 amino acids. V gave up 1 base and J gave up 5 bases, with 8 bases separating them. Germline V gene lookup returns CDR1 SEHNR and CDR2 FQNEAQ (reference sequence). CDR3 residues: CASSLVMWETQYF. Written as DNA, the CDR3 is TGTGCCAGCAGCTTAGTTATGTGGGAGACCCAGTACTTC.

This chain connects TRBV7-3 to TRBJ1-4; 7 bases map to TRBD1. With 4 bases clipped from V and 7 bases from J, the junction kept 3 bases outside the gene matches. This CDR3 contains 13 residues. Germline V gene sequence: CDR1 SGHTA, CDR2 FQGTGA. Written as DNA, the CDR3 is TGTGCCAGCAGCTCGGGACAGCTTGAAAAACTGTTTTTT. It specifies CASSSGQLEKLFF.

This clone was detected a few times. The chain combines TRBV7-9 with TRBJ2-7; D unclear. The CDR3 totals 12 residues. Trimming took 1 base from V and 8 from J, leaving 9 bases between them. Germline V gives CDR1 SEHNR, CDR2 FQNEAQ (reference sequence). In DNA form, the CDR3 reads TGTGCCAGCAGCTTAGGCCTCAGACAGCAGTACTTC. It specifies CASSLGLRQQYF.

The chain couples TRBV27 to TRBJ2-7; tentative D call: TRBD1 (5 bases). Trimming pared 2 bases from V and 6 bases from J, leaving 14 bases between. Germline V gene data show CDR1 as MNHEY and CDR2 as SMNVEV (reference sequence). This CDR3 is 14 amino acids long. CDR3: CASSLSRAGREQYF. As DNA, the CDR3 is TGTGCCAGCAGTTTAAGTCGGGCAGGGCGCGAGCAGTACTTC.

The genes are TRBV21-1 and TRBJ1-4; no DNA check was done on the table's D call, TRBD1. TRBV21-1 is flagged as a pseudogene. This CDR3 is 13 amino acids long. The CDR3 nucleotides read TGCCCCGCTGAGCAGGTAACTAATGAAAAACTGTTTTTT. Residues: CPAEQVTNEKLFF.

The genes are TRBV23-1 and TRBJ2-7; D is possibly TRBD1 or TRBD2 (5 bases each). TRBV23-1 is treated as an ORF (open reading frame) with a function not yet certain. The CDR3 spans 16 residues. Deletions cut 2 bases from V and 0 bases from J, with 14 bases between. As DNA, the CDR3 is TGCGCCAGCAGTCAACAGGGACCGGGGAGCTCCTACGAGCAGTACTTC. Its translation: CASSQQGPGSSYEQYF.